These T cell receptor beta chains were read from a single sample in a study of T cells in tuberculosis. Only in-frame clones appear in the TCRdb table, and some are missing; sequencing was by immunoSEQ multiplex PCR. In the table there are about 20,000 clones, 75% to 90% of which are singletons. The material sequenced was PBMCs. These receptors originate from a donor aged 10-29 years with latent tuberculosis or without tuberculosis infection. Both conserved end residues are trimmed from each CDR3. A D gene is named only where the DNA matches it firmly. Only some rows state a clone size, as once, few, many or a class for expanded clones.

d_call	j_call	v_call	clone_size	cdr3_aa
TRBD1	TRBJ1-5	TRBV2	-	ASSGGTADQPQH
-	TRBJ1-2	TRBV6-1	-	ASRGTGNYGYT
-	TRBJ2-7	TRBV15	-	ATSRDNAARAYEQY
TRBD2	TRBJ2-3	TRBV6-1	-	ASSERGGDPPFTDTQY
-	TRBJ1-4	TRBV30	-	AWSVPVGRNEKLF
TRBD1	TRBJ1-5	TRBV5-1	-	ASNTGQGARQPQH
-	TRBJ2-3	TRBV27	-	ASQSGGLLTLRTTDTQY
-	TRBJ2-1	TRBV23-1	-	ASSQVTVSEQF
TRBD1	TRBJ1-2	TRBV2	once	ASREDRMGYT
-	TRBJ1-6	TRBV30	-	AWSVRGRGNSPLH
TRBD1	TRBJ1-1	TRBV2	once	ASTPGQGDTEAF
-	TRBJ1-1	TRBV28	-	ASSSLTEAF
-	TRBJ2-5	TRBV7-3	-	ASSLGGSRETQY
TRBD2	TRBJ2-5	TRBV10-3	-	AISSGLAGTQETQY